This T cell receptor beta chain was profiled in a study of CD8+CD57+ T cells in acquired aplastic anemia. Study-wide findings and caveats: Significant differences in CD8+ Simpson's diversity were not observed between patients and controls.

This clonotype was counted at least ten times. Its cognate antigen is unknown. Germline lookup yields CDR1 DFQATT and CDR2 SNEGSKA (reference sequence). With 3 bases removed from V and 2 bases from J, the gap between germline ends came to 7 bases. The CDR3 has 12 residues. TCR beta VDJ combinations and CDR3 sequences were profiled from genomic DNA. TCRdb re-called the reads with MiXCR, one entry per CDR3 protein. The sample gives some 410,000 distinct CDR3 sequences, roughly 64% of which show up once; under 5% is in the top ten. The TCR comes from a human donor in good health, serving as a control. Sequencing used sorted CD4+, CD8+, or CD8+CD57+ T cells (not recorded which) from PBMCs. The chain combines TRBV20-1 with TRBJ1-2; possibly TRBD1 for D (5 bases). CDR3 amino acids: CSARGGNYGYTF. In nucleotides, the CDR3 is TGCAGTGCTAGGGGGGGAAACTATGGCTACACCTTC.